These T cell receptor beta chains were read from a single sample in a study of shared clonotypes between healthy human individuals. The data were produced by immunoSEQ multiplex PCR, yet TCRdb's version contains in-frame clones alone and is incomplete. The sample includes roughly 2.6 million clones, around 94% of them seen just once. Sequenced: naive CD4+ T cells sorted from blood. These receptors were collected from a man aged 18 to 30 in good health. The CDR3 runs from the conserved cysteine through the conserved F or W. The order of the fields is clone size, D gene, V gene, J gene, CDR3 DNA, CDR3 protein. D genes are given only for firm matches. A row's size may be missing; if present it is once, few, many or a size class.

>NA|TRBD1|TRBV7-9|TRBJ2-2
TGTGCCAGCAGCTTGGGACAGGGTGGCACCGGGGAGCTGTTTTTT
CASSLGQGGTGELFF
>NA|NA|TRBV2|TRBJ2-5
TGTGCCATTTTATTTACGAGACAGCCTTACCAAGAGACCCAGTACTTC
CAILFTRQPYQETQYF
>once|TRBD2|TRBV11-2|TRBJ2-7
TGTGCCAGCAGCTCCCCGGGCCCGGGGGGCGAGCAGTACTTC
CASSSPGPGGEQYF
>few|TRBD1|TRBV10-2|TRBJ2-7
TGCGCCAGCAGCCCGACAGGGGTGAGCTACGAGCAGTACTTC
CASSPTGVSYEQYF
>NA|NA|TRBV2|TRBJ1-1
TGTGCCAGCATGAGAGTAAGTGAAGCTTTCTTT
CASMRVSEAFF
>NA|NA|TRBV9|TRBJ2-4
TGTGCCAGCAGCGTCCCATTTTGGTCGGGACCTAGGAAAAACATTCAGTACTTC
CASSVPFWSGPRKNIQYF
>NA|NA|TRBV4-3|TRBJ1-2
TGCGCCAGCAGCCAAGGGACAGACCCTAACTATGGCTACACCTTC
CASSQGTDPNYGYTF
>NA|NA|TRBV6-5|TRBJ2-4
TGTGCCAGCACCTTAGGGGCCAAAAACATTCAGTACTTC
CASTLGAKNIQYF
>NA|TRBD2|TRBV4-1|TRBJ2-5
TGCGCCAGCAGCCAAGATGGCGCGACTAGCGGCCAAGAGACCCAGTACTTC
CASSQDGATSGQETQYF
>NA|TRBD1|TRBV5-1|TRBJ1-2
TGCGCCAGCAGCTTGGAATTAGACCAGCGGGACAGCGCTAACGGCTACACCTTC
CASSLELDQRDSANGYTF
>NA|TRBD2|TRBV9|TRBJ2-1
TGTGCCAGCAGCGTAGAAGCGGGAGGGCTCAATGAGCAGTTCTTC
CASSVEAGGLNEQFF
>NA|NA|TRBV6-1|TRBJ2-2
TGTGCCAGCAGTGAACTGGCCGGGAGCGGGGAGCTGTTTTTT
CASSELAGSGELFF
>NA|NA|TRBV5-4|TRBJ1-6
TGTGCCAGCAGCTCGGGACCTAGCGGGGAATATAATTCACCCCTCCACTTT
CASSSGPSGEYNSPLHF
>once|NA|TRBV5-4|TRBJ2-1
TGTGCCAGCAGCTCACCCGTGGGTGACAATGAGCAGTTCTTC
CASSSPVGDNEQFF
>NA|NA|TRBV5-1|TRBJ1-1
TGCGCCAGCAGATATGGGTTAAACACTGAAGCTTTCTTT
CASRYGLNTEAFF
>few|NA|TRBV2|TRBJ1-5
TGTGCCAGCAGTGTGGGAGGGAATCAGCCCCAGCATTTT
CASSVGGNQPQHF
>NA|NA|TRBV7-5|TRBJ2-2
TGTGCCAGAAGCTCGAAAGGACTAGCGGCGAACACCGGGGAGCTGTTTTTT
CARSSKGLAANTGELFF
>NA|NA|TRBV18|TRBJ1-4
TGTGCCAGCTCACCAGCCCAGGGTGAAACTAATGAAAAACTGTTTTTT
CASSPAQGETNEKLFF
>NA|NA|TRBV11-2|TRBJ2-7
TGTGCCAGCAGCTTAGGTAGCTACGAGCAGTACTTC
CASSLGSYEQYF
>NA|TRBD1|TRBV4-1|TRBJ1-5
TGCGCCAGCAGCCTCCTACCAGGGGGGTTAGGGAATCAGCCCCAGCATTTT
CASSLLPGGLGNQPQHF
>NA|TRBD2|TRBV4-2|TRBJ2-5
TGTGCCAGCAGCCAAGCCCGGACTAGCGGCCAAGAGACCCAGTACTTC
CASSQARTSGQETQYF
>NA|TRBD2|TRBV19|TRBJ2-5
TGTGCCAGTAGTACTTCCCTCAGCGGGAGGGAGACCCAGTACTTC
CASSTSLSGRETQYF
>NA|TRBD2|TRBV6-5|TRBJ2-7
TGTGCCAGCAGTTACGGACTAGGAAAGCCCTACGAGCAGTACTTC
CASSYGLGKPYEQYF
>NA|NA|TRBV9|TRBJ1-2
TGTGCCAGCAGCGCCGAGGACAGTCCCCCCTATAATGGCTACACCTTC
CASSAEDSPPYNGYTF
>NA|TRBD1|TRBV18|TRBJ2-6
TGTGCCAGCTCAAAACAGGGGGGCTCTGGGGCCAACGTCCTGACTTTC
CASSKQGGSGANVLTF
>NA|NA|TRBV25-1|TRBJ1-6
TGTGCCAGCAGTGAATTCGCCTATTCACCCCTCCACTTT
CASSEFAYSPLHF
>few|NA|TRBV18|TRBJ2-3
TGTGCCAGCTCACCACCGACACACACAGATACGCAGTATTTT
CASSPPTHTDTQYF
>NA|TRBD1|TRBV19|TRBJ2-2
TGTGCCAGTAGTACTAGGACAGGGCCAAGGGGGTTCACCGGGGAGCTGTTTTTT
CASSTRTGPRGFTGELFF
>NA|NA|TRBV6-4|TRBJ1-6
TGTGCCAGCAGTGAGTCGGGGGGAAATTCACCCCTCCACTTT
CASSESGGNSPLHF
>once|TRBD1|TRBV7-2|TRBJ1-2
TGTGCCAGCAGATACCTCATTATACAGGGGGCTGGCGGCTACACCTTC
CASRYLIIQGAGGYTF
>few|TRBD1|TRBV5-1|TRBJ2-7
TGCGCCAGCAGCCCCGGACAGGGATGGGGCGAGCAGTACTTC
CASSPGQGWGEQYF
>NA|TRBD1|TRBV19|TRBJ1-5
TGTGCCAGCAGCGGGACAGGGGCTCAGCCCCAGCATTTT
CASSGTGAQPQHF
>once|NA|TRBV18|TRBJ2-5
TGTGCCAGCTCACCACCGGGGGGCCCCTTCCAAGAGACCCAGTACTTC
CASSPPGGPFQETQYF